This TCR beta chain was sequenced for a study of identical twins. In this sample, this clonotype turned up many times. Germline V gene data show CDR1 as SGHTA and CDR2 as FQGNSA. Losses at the gene ends were 1 base for V and 3 bases for J; bases not matched to a gene: 3. CDR3 length: 15 residues. From the 5' RACE reads, TCRdb called clonotypes with MiXCR, one entry per CDR3 protein. The sample holds under 800,000 distinct CDR3 sequences, around 20% seen once. All donors were healthy Caucasians. This sample was shared with a second study, whose subject was T cells expressing NK-cell markers. That investigation notes: Similarly, these clonotypes led the CD3+CD56-NKG2C+ fraction as well in a few donors. It was still unclear whether expanded NKG2C+ T cell clones were HCMV specific.

This sequence was found in a woman aged 18-35 years in good health. Sequencing input: PBMCs. The V and J genes are TRBV7-2 and TRBJ2-3, with 8 nucleotides matching TRBD2. CDR3 sequence (DNA): TGTGCCAGCAGCTTAGGCGGGGGGAAAACAGATACGCAGTATTTT. Translating it yields CASSLGGGKTDTQYF.